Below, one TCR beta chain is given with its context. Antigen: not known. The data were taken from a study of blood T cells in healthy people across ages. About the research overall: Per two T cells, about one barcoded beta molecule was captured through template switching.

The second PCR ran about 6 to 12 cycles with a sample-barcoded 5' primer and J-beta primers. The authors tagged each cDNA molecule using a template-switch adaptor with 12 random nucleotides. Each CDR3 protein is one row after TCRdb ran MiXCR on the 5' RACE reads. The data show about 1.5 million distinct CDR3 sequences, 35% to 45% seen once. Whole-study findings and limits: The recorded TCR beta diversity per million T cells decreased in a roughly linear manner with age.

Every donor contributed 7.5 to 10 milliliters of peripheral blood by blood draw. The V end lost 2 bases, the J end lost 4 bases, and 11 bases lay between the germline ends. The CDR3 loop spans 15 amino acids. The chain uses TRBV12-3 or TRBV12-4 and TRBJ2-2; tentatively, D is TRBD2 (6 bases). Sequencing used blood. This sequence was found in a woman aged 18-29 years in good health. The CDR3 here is CASSLILAPTGELFF. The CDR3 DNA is TGTGCCAGCAGTTTAATACTAGCACCCACCGGGGAGCTGTTTTTT.